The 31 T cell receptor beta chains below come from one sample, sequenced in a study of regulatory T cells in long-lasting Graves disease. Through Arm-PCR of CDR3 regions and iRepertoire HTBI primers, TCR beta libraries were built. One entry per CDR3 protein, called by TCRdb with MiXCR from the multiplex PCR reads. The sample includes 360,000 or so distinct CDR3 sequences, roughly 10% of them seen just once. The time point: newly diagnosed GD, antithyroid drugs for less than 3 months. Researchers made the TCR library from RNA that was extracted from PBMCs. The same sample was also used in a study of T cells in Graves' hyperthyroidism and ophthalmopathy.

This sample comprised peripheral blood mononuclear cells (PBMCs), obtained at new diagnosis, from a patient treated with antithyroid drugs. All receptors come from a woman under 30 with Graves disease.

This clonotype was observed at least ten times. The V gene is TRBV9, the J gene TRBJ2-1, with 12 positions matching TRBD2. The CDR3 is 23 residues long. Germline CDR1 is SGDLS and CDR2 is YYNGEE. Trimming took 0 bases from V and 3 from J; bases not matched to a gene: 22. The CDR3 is CASSVGGTGTSGPRGMDYNEQFF. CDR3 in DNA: TGTGCCAGCAGCGTAGGAGGCACCGGGACTAGCGGGCCAAGAGGTATGGACTACAATGAGCAGTTCTTC.

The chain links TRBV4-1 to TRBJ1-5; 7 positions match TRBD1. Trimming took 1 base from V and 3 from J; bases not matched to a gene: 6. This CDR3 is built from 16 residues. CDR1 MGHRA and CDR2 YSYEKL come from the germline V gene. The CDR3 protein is CASSQGEQGYNQPQHF. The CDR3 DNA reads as TGCGCCAGCAGCCAAGGGGAACAGGGGTACAATCAGCCCCAGCATTTT.

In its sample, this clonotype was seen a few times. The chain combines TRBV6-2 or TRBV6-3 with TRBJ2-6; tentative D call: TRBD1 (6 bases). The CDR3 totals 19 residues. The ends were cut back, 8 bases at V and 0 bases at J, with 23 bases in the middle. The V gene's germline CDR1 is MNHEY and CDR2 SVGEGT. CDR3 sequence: CASAYLHPGDLSGANVLTF. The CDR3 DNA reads TGTGCCAGCGCCTATCTCCACCCAGGGGATCTCTCTGGGGCCAACGTCCTGACTTTC.

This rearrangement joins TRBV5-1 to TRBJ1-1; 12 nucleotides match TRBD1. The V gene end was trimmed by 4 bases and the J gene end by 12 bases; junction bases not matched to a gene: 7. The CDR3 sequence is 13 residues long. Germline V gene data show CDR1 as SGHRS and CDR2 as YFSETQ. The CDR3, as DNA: TGCGCCAGCAGCCTAGGGACAGGGGGCAGATCTTTCTTT. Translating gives CASSLGTGGRSFF.

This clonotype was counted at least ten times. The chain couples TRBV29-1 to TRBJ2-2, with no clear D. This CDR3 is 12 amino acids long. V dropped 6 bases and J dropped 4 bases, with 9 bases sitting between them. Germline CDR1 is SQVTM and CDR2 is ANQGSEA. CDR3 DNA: TGCAGCGTCCTCTGGGGCACCGGGGAGCTGTTTTTT. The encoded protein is CSVLWGTGELFF.

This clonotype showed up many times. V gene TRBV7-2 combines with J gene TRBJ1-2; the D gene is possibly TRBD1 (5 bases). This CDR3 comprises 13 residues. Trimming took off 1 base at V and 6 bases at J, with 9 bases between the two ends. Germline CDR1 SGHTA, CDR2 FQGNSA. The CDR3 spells CASSLGQGDGYTF. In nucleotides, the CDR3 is TGTGCCAGCAGCTTAGGGCAGGGAGATGGCTACACCTTC.

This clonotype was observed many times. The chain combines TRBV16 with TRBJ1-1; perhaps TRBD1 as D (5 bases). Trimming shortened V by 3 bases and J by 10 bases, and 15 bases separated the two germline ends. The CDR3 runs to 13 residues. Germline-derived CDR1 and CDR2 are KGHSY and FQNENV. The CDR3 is CASSHGTVGLAFF. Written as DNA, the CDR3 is TGTGCCAGCAGCCATGGGACGGTGGGGTTAGCTTTCTTT.

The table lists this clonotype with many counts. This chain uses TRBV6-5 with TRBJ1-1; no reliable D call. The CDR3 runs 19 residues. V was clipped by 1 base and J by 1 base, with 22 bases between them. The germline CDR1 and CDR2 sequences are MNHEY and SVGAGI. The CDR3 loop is CASSYLFDGEAIPNTEAFF. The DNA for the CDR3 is TGTGCCAGCAGTTACTTGTTCGATGGTGAGGCGATACCGAACACTGAAGCTTTCTTT.

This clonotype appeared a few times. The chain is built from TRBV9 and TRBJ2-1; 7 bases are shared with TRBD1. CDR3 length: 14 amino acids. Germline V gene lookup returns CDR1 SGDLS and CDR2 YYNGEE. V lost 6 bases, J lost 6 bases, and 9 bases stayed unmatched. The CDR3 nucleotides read TGTGCCAGCACCTCGACAGGGCTCCTCAATGAGCAGTTCTTC. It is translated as CASTSTGLLNEQFF. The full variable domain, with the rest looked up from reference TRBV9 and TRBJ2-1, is DSGVTQTPKHLITATGQRVTLRCSPRSGDLSVYWYQQSLDQGLQFLIQYYNGEERAKGNILERFSAQQFPDLHSELNLSSLELGDSALYFCASTSTGLLNEQFFGPGTRLTVL.

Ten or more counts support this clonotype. In DNA, the CDR3 is TGTGCCAGCAGTTACCCATTAATAGCGGGAGAAAACAATGAGCAGTTCTTC. Its translation: CASSYPLIAGENNEQFF. The chain is built from TRBV6-2 or TRBV6-3 and TRBJ2-1, with TRBD2 matching over 9 bases. V lost 2 bases and J lost 5; bases outside the gene matches: 10. Germline CDR1 is MNHEY and CDR2 is SVGEGT. The CDR3 is made up of 17 amino acids.

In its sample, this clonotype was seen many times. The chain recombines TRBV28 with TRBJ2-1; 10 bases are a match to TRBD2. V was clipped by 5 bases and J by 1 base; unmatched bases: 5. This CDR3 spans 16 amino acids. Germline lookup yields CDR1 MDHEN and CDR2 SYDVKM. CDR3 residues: CASSMTSGFSYNEQFF. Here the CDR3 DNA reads TGTGCCAGCAGTATGACTAGCGGGTTTTCCTACAATGAGCAGTTCTTC.

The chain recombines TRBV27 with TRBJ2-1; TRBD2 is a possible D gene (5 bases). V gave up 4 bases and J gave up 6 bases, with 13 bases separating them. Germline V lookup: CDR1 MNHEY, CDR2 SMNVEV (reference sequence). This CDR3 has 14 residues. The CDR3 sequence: CASSSAAGLNEQFF. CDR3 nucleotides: TGTGCCAGCAGTTCGGCGGCGGGTCTCAATGAGCAGTTCTTC.

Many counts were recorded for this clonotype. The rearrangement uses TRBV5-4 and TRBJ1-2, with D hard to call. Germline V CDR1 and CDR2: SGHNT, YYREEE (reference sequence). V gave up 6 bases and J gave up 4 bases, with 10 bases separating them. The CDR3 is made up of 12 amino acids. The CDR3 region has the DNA TGTGCCAGCACCCCAGACGGCTATGGCTACACCTTC. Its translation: CASTPDGYGYTF. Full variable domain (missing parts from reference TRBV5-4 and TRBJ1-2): ETGVTQSPTHLIKTRGQQVTLRCSSQSGHNTVSWYQQALGQGPQFIFQYYREEENGRGNFPPRFSGLQFPNYSSELNVNALELDDSALYLCASTPDGYGYTFGSGTRLTVV.

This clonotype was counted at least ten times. CDR3 bases: TGCGCCAGCAGCGACACACCAGGACAGAACTATGGCTACACCTTC. Residues: CASSDTPGQNYGYTF. The rearrangement links TRBV5-1 to TRBJ1-2; maybe TRBD1 (6 bases). V was clipped by 4 bases and J by 2 bases, with 15 bases between them. The CDR3 is 15 amino acids. Germline V lookup: CDR1 SGHRS, CDR2 YFSETQ.

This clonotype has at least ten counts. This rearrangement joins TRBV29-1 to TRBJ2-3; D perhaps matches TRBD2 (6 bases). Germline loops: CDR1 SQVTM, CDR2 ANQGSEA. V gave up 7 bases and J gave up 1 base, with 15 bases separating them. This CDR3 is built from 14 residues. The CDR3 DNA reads TGCAGCGCGTCGGGGCGGGGACGCACAGATACGCAGTATTTT. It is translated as CSASGRGRTDTQYF.

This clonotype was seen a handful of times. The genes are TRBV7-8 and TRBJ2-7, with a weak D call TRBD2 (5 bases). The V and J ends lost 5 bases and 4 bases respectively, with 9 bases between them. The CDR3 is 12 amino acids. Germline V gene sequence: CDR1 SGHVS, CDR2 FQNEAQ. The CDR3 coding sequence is TGTGCCAGCAGCGCGGAGGTTTACGAGCAGTACGTC. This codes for CASSAEVYEQYV.

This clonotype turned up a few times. CDR3 in DNA: TGTGCCAGCAGCGGGACTAGCGGGAGTAAAAATCAGTTCTTC. It yields the protein CASSGTSGSKNQFF. This rearrangement joins TRBV6-1 to TRBJ2-1; 14 bases fit TRBD2. This CDR3 region has 14 residues. With V trimmed by 6 bases and J by 13 bases, 8 bases remained unmatched. CDR1 is MNHNS, CDR2 SASEGT, per germline.

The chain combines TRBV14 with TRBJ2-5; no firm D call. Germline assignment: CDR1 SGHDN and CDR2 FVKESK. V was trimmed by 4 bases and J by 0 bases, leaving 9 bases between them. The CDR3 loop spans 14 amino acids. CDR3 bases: TGTGCCAGCAGCCGCAACGAATACCAAGAGACCCAGTACTTC. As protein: CASSRNEYQETQYF.

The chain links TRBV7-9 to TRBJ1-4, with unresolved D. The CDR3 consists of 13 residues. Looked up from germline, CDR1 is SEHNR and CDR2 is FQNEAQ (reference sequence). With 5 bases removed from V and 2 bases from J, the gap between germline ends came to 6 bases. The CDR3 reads CASSDQTNEKLFF. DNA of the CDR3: TGTGCCAGCAGCGACCAGACTAATGAAAAACTGTTTTTT.

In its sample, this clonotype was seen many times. The CDR3 nucleotides read TGTGCCAGCAGCTTATACCGGACTAGCGGGAGTATGAATGAGCAGTTCTTC. The encoded protein is CASSLYRTSGSMNEQFF. The chain carries TRBV7-2 and TRBJ2-1; 13 bases line up with TRBD2. J lost 7 bases, V lost 2 bases, and 8 bases had no gene match. The CDR3 is made up of 17 amino acids. CDR1 and CDR2 from the germline V gene are SGHTA and FQGNSA.

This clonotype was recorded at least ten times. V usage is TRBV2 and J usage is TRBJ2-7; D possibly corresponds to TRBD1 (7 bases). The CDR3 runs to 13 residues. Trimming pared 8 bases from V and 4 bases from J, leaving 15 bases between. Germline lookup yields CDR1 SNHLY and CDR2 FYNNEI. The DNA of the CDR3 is TGTGCCAGCCCCGGCGGGACAGCGTACGAGCAGTACGTC. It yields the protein CASPGGTAYEQYV.

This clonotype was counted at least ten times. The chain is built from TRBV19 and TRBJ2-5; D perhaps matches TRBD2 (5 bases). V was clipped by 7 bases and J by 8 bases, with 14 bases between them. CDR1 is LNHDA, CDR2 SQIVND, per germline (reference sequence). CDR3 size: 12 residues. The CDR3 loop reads CASIGLESTQYF. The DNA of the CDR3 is TGTGCCAGTATCGGACTGGAATCCACCCAGTACTTC.

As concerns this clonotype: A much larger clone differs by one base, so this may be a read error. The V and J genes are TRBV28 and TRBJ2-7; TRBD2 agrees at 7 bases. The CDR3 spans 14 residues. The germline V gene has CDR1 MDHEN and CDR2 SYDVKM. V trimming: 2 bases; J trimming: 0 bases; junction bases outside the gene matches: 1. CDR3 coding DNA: TGTGCCAGCAGTTTACCGGGGGGCTCCTACGAGCAGTACTTC. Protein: CASSLPGGSYEQYF.

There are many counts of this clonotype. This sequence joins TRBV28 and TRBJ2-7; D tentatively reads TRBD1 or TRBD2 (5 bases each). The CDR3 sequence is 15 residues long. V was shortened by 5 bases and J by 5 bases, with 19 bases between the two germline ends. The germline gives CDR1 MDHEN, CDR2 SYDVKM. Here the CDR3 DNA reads TGTGCCAGCAGTCAGAGGGGTGGTAATAGGGACGAGCAGTACTTC. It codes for CASSQRGGNRDEQYF.

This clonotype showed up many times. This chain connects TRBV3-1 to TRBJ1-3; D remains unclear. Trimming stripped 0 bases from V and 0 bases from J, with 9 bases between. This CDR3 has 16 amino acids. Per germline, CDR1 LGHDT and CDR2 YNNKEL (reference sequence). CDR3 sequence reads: CASSQELGGSGNTIYF. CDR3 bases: TGTGCCAGCAGCCAAGAACTAGGAGGCTCTGGAAACACCATATATTTT.

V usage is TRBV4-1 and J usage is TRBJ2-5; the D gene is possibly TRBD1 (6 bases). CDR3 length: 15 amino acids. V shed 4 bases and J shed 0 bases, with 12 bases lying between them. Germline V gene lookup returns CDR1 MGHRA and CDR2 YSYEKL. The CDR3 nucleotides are TGCGCCAGCAGCCTAGGACAGACGTACCAAGAGACCCAGTACTTC. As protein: CASSLGQTYQETQYF.

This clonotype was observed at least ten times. The CDR3 reads CASSLEGYKAFF. Written as DNA, the CDR3 is TGTGCCAGCAGCTTAGAAGGTTATAAGGCTTTCTTT. The rearrangement joins TRBV11-2 to TRBJ1-1; D call uncertain. Germline CDR1 SGHAT, CDR2 FQNNGV. This CDR3 contains 12 residues. The V gene lost 0 bases and the J gene lost 11 bases, with 10 bases spanning the gap.

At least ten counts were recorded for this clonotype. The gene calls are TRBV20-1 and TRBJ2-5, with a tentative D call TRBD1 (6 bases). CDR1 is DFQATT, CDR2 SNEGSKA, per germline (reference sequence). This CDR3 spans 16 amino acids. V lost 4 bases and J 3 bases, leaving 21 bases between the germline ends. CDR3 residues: CSANGAGTKDEETQYF. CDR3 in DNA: TGCAGTGCTAATGGGGCCGGGACAAAAGATGAAGAGACCCAGTACTTC.

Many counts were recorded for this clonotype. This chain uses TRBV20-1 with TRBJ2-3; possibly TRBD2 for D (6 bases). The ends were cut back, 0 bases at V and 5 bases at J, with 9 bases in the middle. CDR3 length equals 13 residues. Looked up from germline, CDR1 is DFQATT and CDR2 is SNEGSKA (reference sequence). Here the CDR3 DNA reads TGCAGTGCTAGAGATCCGGGGGTAGATACGCAGTATTTT. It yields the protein CSARDPGVDTQYF.

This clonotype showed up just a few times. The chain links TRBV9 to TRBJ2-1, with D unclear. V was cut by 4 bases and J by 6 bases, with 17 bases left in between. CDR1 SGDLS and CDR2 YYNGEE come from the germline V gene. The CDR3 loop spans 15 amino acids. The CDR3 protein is CASSPQAPLANEQFF. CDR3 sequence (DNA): TGTGCCAGCAGCCCCCAGGCCCCCCTGGCCAATGAGCAGTTCTTC.

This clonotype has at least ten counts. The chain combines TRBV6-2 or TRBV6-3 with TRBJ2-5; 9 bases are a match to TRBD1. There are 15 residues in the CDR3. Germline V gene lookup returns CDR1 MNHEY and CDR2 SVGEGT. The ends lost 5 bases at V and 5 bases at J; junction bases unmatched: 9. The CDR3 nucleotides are TGTGCCAGCAGTGAGATAACAGGGGGCGCGGAGACCCAGTACTTC. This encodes CASSEITGGAETQYF.